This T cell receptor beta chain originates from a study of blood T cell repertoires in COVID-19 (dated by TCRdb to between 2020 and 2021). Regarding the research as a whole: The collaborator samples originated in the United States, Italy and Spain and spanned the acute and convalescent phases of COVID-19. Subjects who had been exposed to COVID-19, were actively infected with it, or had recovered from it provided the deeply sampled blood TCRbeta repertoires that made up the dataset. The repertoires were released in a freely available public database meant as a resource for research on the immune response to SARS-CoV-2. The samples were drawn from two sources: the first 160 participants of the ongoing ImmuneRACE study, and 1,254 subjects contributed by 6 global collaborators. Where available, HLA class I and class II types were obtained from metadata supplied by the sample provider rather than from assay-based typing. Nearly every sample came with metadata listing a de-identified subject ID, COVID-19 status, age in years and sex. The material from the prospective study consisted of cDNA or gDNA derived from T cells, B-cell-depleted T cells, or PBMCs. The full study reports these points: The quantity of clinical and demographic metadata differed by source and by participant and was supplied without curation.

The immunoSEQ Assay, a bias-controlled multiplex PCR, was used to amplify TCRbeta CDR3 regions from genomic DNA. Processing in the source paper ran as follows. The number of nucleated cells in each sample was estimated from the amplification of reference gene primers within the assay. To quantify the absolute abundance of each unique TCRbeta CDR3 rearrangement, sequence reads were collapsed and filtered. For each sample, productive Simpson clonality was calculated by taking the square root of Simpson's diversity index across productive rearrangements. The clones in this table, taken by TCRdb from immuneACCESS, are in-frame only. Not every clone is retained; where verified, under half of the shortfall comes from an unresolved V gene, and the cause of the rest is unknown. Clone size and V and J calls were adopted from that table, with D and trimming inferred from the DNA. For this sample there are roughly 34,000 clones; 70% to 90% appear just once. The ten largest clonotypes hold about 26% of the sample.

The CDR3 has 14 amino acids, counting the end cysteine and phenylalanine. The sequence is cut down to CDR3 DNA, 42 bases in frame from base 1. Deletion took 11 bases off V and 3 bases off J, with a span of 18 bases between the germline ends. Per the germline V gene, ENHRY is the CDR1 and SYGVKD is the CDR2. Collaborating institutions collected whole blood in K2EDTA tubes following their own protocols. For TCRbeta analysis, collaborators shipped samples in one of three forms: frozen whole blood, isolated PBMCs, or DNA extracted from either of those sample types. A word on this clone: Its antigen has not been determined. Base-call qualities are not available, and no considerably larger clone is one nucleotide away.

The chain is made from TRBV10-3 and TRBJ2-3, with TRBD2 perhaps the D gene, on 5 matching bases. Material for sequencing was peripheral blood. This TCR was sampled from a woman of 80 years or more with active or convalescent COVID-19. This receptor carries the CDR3 CASRGSSGTDTQYF. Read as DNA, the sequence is TGTGCCTCACGAGGATCCTCGGGGACAGATACGCAGTATTTT.